Below are 9 T cell receptor beta chains sequenced from a single sample in a study of identical twins. TCRdb used MiXCR to reprocess the 5' RACE reads, holding one entry per CDR3 protein. Of 640,000 or so distinct CDR3 sequences detected, around 6.1% appear once; the ten largest clones hold about 2%. The sample taken for sequencing was naive T cells sorted from blood. The origin of the receptors is a man aged 18 to 35 in good health.

This clonotype was detected many times. The CDR3 DNA sequence: TGTGCCAGCAGTTACTCGAGTCTGGGGACTAGCGGGAGGTTTGAGCAGTTCTTC. Amino acids: CASSYSSLGTSGRFEQFF. This chain uses TRBV6-5 with TRBJ2-1; 15 positions agree with TRBD2. The CDR3 spans 18 residues. Trimming cost V 0 bases and J 9 bases; bases outside gene matches: 9. CDR1 MNHEY and CDR2 SVGAGI come from the germline V gene.

This clonotype was detected many times. V usage is TRBV5-5 and J usage is TRBJ1-1; 12 bases align to TRBD1. CDR1 and CDR2 from the germline V gene are SGHKS and YYEKEE (reference sequence). Losses at the gene ends were 3 bases for V and 4 bases for J; bases not matched to a gene: 7. The CDR3 runs to 16 residues. Here the CDR3 reads CASSSEPGQGATEAFF. CDR3 bases: TGTGCCAGCAGCTCCGAACCGGGACAGGGGGCCACTGAAGCTTTCTTT.

This clonotype was counted a few times. V and J are TRBV20-1 and TRBJ1-5; the D gene is possibly TRBD1 (5 bases). V dropped 2 bases and J dropped 2 bases, with 13 bases sitting between them. This CDR3 has 15 residues. Germline V lookup: CDR1 DFQATT, CDR2 SNEGSKA (reference sequence). In DNA, the CDR3 is TGCAGTGCTAGATTTGGGGGGTCCGGCAATCAGCCCCAGCATTTT. Its protein is CSARFGGSGNQPQHF.

The sample holds many counts of this clonotype. V usage is TRBV5-5 and J usage is TRBJ2-7, with TRBD1 matching 7 bases. Germline V gene lookup returns CDR1 SGHKS and CDR2 YYEKEE (reference sequence). V was pared by 4 bases and J by 13 bases, with 14 bases of the junction left unmatched. The CDR3 length is 13 residues. Here the CDR3 reads CASSTNTGVRIYF. In DNA, the CDR3 is TGTGCCAGCAGCACCAATACAGGGGTTCGAATTTACTTC.

The rearrangement uses TRBV5-1 and TRBJ1-3; D not certain. The CDR3 consists of 17 residues. CDR1 is SGHRS, CDR2 YFSETQ, per germline. V was cut by 0 bases and J by 0 bases, with 13 bases left in between. DNA of the CDR3: TGCGCCAGCAGCTTGGTCTCATCCCCGAGCTCTGGAAACACCATATATTTT. Residues: CASSLVSSPSSGNTIYF.

The chain joins TRBV14 to TRBJ2-1; 10 bases map to TRBD2. The CDR3 covers 16 residues. V gave up 4 bases and J gave up 10 bases; unmatched junction bases: 13. CDR1 is SGHDN, CDR2 FVKESK, per germline. The CDR3 is CASSRSRLAGNPEQFF. The CDR3 DNA reads TGTGCCAGCAGCCGCAGTAGACTAGCGGGCAACCCAGAGCAGTTCTTC. The full variable domain, with the rest looked up from reference TRBV14 and TRBJ2-1, is EAGVTQFPSHSVIEKGQTVTLRCDPISGHDNLYWYRRVMGKEIKFLLHFVKESKQDESGMPNNRFLAERTGGTYSTLKVQPAELEDSGVYFCASSRSRLAGNPEQFFGPGTRLTVL.

This clonotype was detected ten times or more. The V call is TRBV3-1, the J call TRBJ2-1; 8 bases agree with TRBD2. The ends lost 2 bases at V and 5 bases at J; junction bases unmatched: 5. The germline gives CDR1 LGHDT, CDR2 YNNKEL (reference sequence). The CDR3 is 15 residues long. The CDR3 is CASSQRREVHNEQFF. The CDR3 bases are TGTGCCAGCAGCCAACGGCGGGAGGTCCACAATGAGCAGTTCTTC.

The rearrangement uses TRBV6-5 and TRBJ2-3; 10 bases are shared with TRBD1. The germline V gene encodes CDR1 MNHEY and CDR2 SVGAGI. Trimming cost V 1 base and J 3 bases; bases outside gene matches: 4. This CDR3 region has 16 residues. The CDR3 sequence is CASSYWDRGQTDTQYF. DNA of the CDR3: TGTGCCAGCAGTTACTGGGACAGGGGCCAGACAGATACGCAGTATTTT.

CDR3 nucleotide sequence: TGTGCCAGCAGCCTTACTATCCACAACACCGGGGAGCTGTTTTTT. Protein sequence: CASSLTIHNTGELFF. The chain has TRBV14 and TRBJ2-2; D unclear. Trimming left V 4 bases short and J 2 bases short, with 11 bases between. Germline CDR1 reads SGHDN; CDR2 reads FVKESK. CDR3 length: 15 amino acids.